Below, 22 T cell receptor beta chains from the same sample are listed, as sequenced in a study of cytomegalovirus exposure and HLA in healthy donors. Sequencing used immunoSEQ multiplex PCR; TCRdb keeps in-frame clones, though not all of them. The sample yields under 95,000 clones, approximately 94% seen once. What was sequenced was PBMCs. Every receptor here comes from a woman in her late teens or twenties in good health and CMV-seropositive.

V usage is TRBV5-1 and J usage is TRBJ1-2, with D uncertain. From germline, CDR1 is SGHRS and CDR2 YFSETQ. Trimming removed 1 base from V and 2 bases from J, with 9 bases in between. This CDR3 is built from 14 residues. The CDR3 here is CASSLTRLNYGYTF. The CDR3 DNA reads TGCGCCAGCAGCTTGACCAGGTTAAACTATGGCTACACCTTC.

This chain connects TRBV27 to TRBJ2-2; 9 nucleotides agree with TRBD1. V dropped 5 bases and J dropped 5; count of bases not matched to a gene: 12. This CDR3 comprises 17 residues. CDR1 is MNHEY and CDR2 is SMNVEV in the germline V gene (reference sequence). The CDR3 region has the DNA TGTGCCAGCAGTCTCTCTGGGACAGGGTGGGGGACCGGGGAGCTGTTTTTT. Translating gives CASSLSGTGWGTGELFF.

This chain links TRBV11-1 with TRBJ2-7; 14 positions agree with TRBD2. Germline V CDR1 and CDR2: SGHAT, FQDESV (reference sequence). The length of the CDR3 is 16 residues. The junction had 3 bases not matched to a gene; V was cut back by 0 bases and J by 5 bases. CDR3 region: CASSLATSGRANEQYF. The CDR3 nucleotides read TGTGCCAGCAGCTTAGCGACTAGCGGGAGGGCTAACGAGCAGTACTTC.

CDR3 DNA sequence: TGTGCCACCTCCAGACAGGGTATAGGTGGCTACACCTTC. This sequence encodes CATSRQGIGGYTF. This rearrangement joins TRBV19 to TRBJ1-2, with TRBD1 identical over 7 bases. The germline CDR1 and CDR2 sequences are LNHDA and SQIVND (reference sequence). J was trimmed by 7 bases and V by 10 bases; bases with no gene match: 12. The CDR3 is 13 residues long.

This clone showed up just once. V usage is TRBV5-6 and J usage is TRBJ1-2, with D perhaps matching TRBD1 (5 bases). The length of the CDR3 is 14 residues. CDR1 is SGHDT, CDR2 YYEEEE, per germline. With 4 bases removed from V and 4 bases from J, the gap between germline ends came to 14 bases. The CDR3 DNA follows: TGTGCCAGCAGCGGCAGGGTTTGGGGCTATGGCTACACCTTC. Its translation: CASSGRVWGYGYTF.

The chain has TRBV25-1 and TRBJ2-3; a possible D gene is TRBD2 (6 bases). The germline CDR1 and CDR2 sequences are MGHDK and SYGVNS. CDR3 length equals 14 residues. Trimming left V 2 bases short and J 4 bases short, with 10 bases between. CDR3 in amino acids: CASSETGEADTQYF. The CDR3 region has the DNA TGTGCCAGCAGTGAAACGGGGGAGGCAGATACGCAGTATTTT.

This sequence joins TRBV6-6 and TRBJ2-7, with 9 bases identical to TRBD1. The length of the CDR3 is 15 residues. The germline V gene encodes CDR1 MNHNY and CDR2 SVGAGI (reference sequence). After removal of 4 bases from V and 0 bases from J, the junction contained 4 bases not matched to a gene. The DNA for the CDR3 is TGTGCCAGCAGTTTACCGGGACAGGGCTCCTACGAGCAGTACTTC. This codes for CASSLPGQGSYEQYF.

The chain combines TRBV25-1 with TRBJ1-1, with D unresolved. The CDR3 is made up of 17 amino acids. Trimming took 1 base from V and 4 from J, leaving 19 bases between them. CDR1 and CDR2 from the germline V gene are MGHDK and SYGVNS. In DNA, the CDR3 is TGTGCCAGCAGTGAATTTTTTTCGGTTGGCACGGGCACTGAAGCTTTCTTT. Its protein product is CASSEFFSVGTGTEAFF.

Concerning this clone: An end of the junction does not agree with germline; a read error may underlie this. The chain uses TRBV11-2 and TRBJ1-2; 9 positions match TRBD1. The CDR3 has 14 residues. Germline V CDR1 and CDR2: SGHAT, FQNNGV. CDR3 in DNA: TGTGCGAGCAGGGAATATAGGACAGGGGCCGGCTACACCTTC. Its translation: CASREYRTGAGYTF.

This rearrangement joins TRBV6-5 to TRBJ1-1; D is undetermined. V was trimmed by 0 bases and J by 5 bases, leaving 13 bases between them. Germline V lookup: CDR1 MNHEY, CDR2 SVGAGI. CDR3 length: 15 residues. CDR3 nucleotide sequence: TGTGCCAGCAGTTACTCGATTGTGCGGGGTACTGAAGCTTTCTTT. It specifies CASSYSIVRGTEAFF.

The J gene is TRBJ1-5, the V gene TRBV7-3; TRBD1 is a possible D gene (5 bases). Germline-derived CDR1 and CDR2 are SGHTA and FQGTGA. CDR3 length equals 15 residues. Trimming pared 1 base from V and 7 bases from J, leaving 14 bases between. The CDR3: CASSLRGGEDQPQHF. CDR3 nucleotides: TGTGCCAGCAGCTTAAGGGGGGGGGAAGACCAGCCCCAGCATTTT.

This chain links TRBV19 with TRBJ1-1, with unresolved D. V was shortened by 6 bases and J by 4 bases, with 18 bases between the two germline ends. In germline, CDR1 is LNHDA, CDR2 SQIVND (reference sequence). The CDR3 totals 15 residues. The CDR3 bases are TGTGCCAGTAGGTGGAAAAGGGAGTTTAGCACTGAAGCTTTCTTT. Its translation is CASRWKREFSTEAFF.

The rearrangement uses TRBV5-4 and TRBJ1-4; D is uncertain. CDR3 length equals 17 residues. Trimming removed 0 bases at V and 0 bases at J, with 12 bases between. Per the germline V gene, CDR1 is SGHNT and CDR2 is YYREEE (reference sequence). The chain's CDR3 is CASSLGAGSATNEKLFF. DNA of the CDR3: TGTGCCAGCAGCTTGGGGGCAGGTTCTGCAACTAATGAAAAACTGTTTTTT.

The chain combines TRBV4-3 with TRBJ1-4, with 7 bases matching TRBD1. The J segment lost 0 bases and the V segment lost 2 bases, leaving 12 bases of the junction unmatched. The CDR3 has 19 residues. Germline V gene lookup returns CDR1 LGHNA and CDR2 YSLEER. The CDR3 loop is CASSQSTGTISATNEKLFF. In nucleotides, the CDR3 is TGCGCCAGCAGCCAATCGACAGGGACAATCTCAGCAACTAATGAAAAACTGTTTTTT.

The chain employs TRBV7-9 and TRBJ2-7; possible D gene TRBD2, 7 bases. CDR3 size: 16 residues. Trimming took 6 bases from V and 2 from J, leaving 20 bases between them. Germline V gene lookup returns CDR1 SEHNR and CDR2 FQNEAQ (reference sequence). CDR3: CASSFPRGGAPYEQYF. The CDR3 region has the DNA TGTGCCAGCAGTTTCCCGCGCGGGGGCGCTCCCTACGAGCAGTACTTC. The variable domain in full, with the rest retrieved from reference TRBV7-9 and TRBJ2-7, is DTGVSQNPRHKITKRGQNVTFRCDPISEHNRLYWYRQTLGQGPEFLTYFQNEAQLEKSRLLSDRFSAERPKGSFSTLEIQRTEQGDSAMYLCASSFPRGGAPYEQYFGPGTRLTVT.

V and J are TRBV5-1 and TRBJ2-5; weak D call: TRBD1 (6 bases). CDR1 and CDR2 (germline): SGHRS, YFSETQ. CDR3 length: 14 residues. V was clipped by 4 bases and J by 0 bases, with 10 bases between them. For the CDR3, the DNA is TGCGCCAGCAGCCCACAGGGAAACCAAGAGACCCAGTACTTC. It yields the protein CASSPQGNQETQYF.

The chain links TRBV27 to TRBJ2-7, with 11 bases lining up with TRBD2. The CDR3 is made up of 15 amino acids. Germline CDR1 MNHEY, CDR2 SMNVEV (reference sequence). Germline trimming cut 6 bases from V and 5 bases from J; bases unmatched to any gene: 9. The CDR3 DNA follows: TGTGCCAGCAGGATAGCGGGGGGGCCGCTGGACGAGCAGTACTTC. It codes for CASRIAGGPLDEQYF.

The chain combines TRBV30 with TRBJ2-7; D is possibly TRBD2 (5 bases). Germline V gene data show CDR1 as GTSNPN and CDR2 as SVGIG (reference sequence). This CDR3 spans 14 amino acids. V lost 4 bases and J 5 bases, leaving 18 bases between the germline ends. The CDR3 coding sequence is TGTGCCTGGAATCTGGCCGGGGAGAGGAACGAGCAGTACTTC. Amino acids: CAWNLAGERNEQYF.

V and J are TRBV2 and TRBJ1-2; D is unresolved. The germline V gene encodes CDR1 SNHLY and CDR2 FYNNEI. The CDR3 is made up of 15 amino acids. V was clipped by 1 base and J by 4 bases, with 13 bases between them. In nucleotides, the CDR3 is TGTGCCAGCAGTGAAGTACGTACAGTAAGCTATGGCTACACCTTC. Amino acids: CASSEVRTVSYGYTF.

The gene calls are TRBV28 and TRBJ1-5; no reliable D call. V lost 5 bases, J lost 0 bases, and 11 bases lay in between. The CDR3 is 15 amino acids. Germline V gene lookup returns CDR1 MDHEN and CDR2 SYDVKM. CDR3 loop: CASSRGGYSNQPQHF. CDR3 nucleotide sequence: TGTGCCAGCAGTCGCGGTGGTTATAGCAATCAGCCCCAGCATTTT.

The genes are TRBV7-2 and TRBJ1-3; D is undetermined. The length of the CDR3 is 15 residues. In germline, CDR1 is SGHTA, CDR2 FQGNSA. With 1 base removed from V and 2 bases from J, the gap between germline ends came to 9 bases. The CDR3 loop reads CASSLGTDTGNTIYF. The CDR3 DNA follows: TGTGCCAGCAGCTTAGGGACTGACACTGGAAACACCATATATTTT.

The chain has TRBV7-9 and TRBJ1-4, with TRBD1 identical over 10 bases. V lost 4 bases to trimming and J lost 7 bases; unmatched junction nucleotides: 3. This CDR3 is built from 14 residues. From germline, CDR1 is SEHNR and CDR2 FQNEAQ (reference sequence). CDR3: CASSWTGGTEKLFF. CDR3 bases: TGTGCCAGCAGCTGGACAGGGGGGACTGAAAAACTGTTTTTT. Filled out from reference TRBV7-9 and TRBJ1-4, the complete variable domain reads DTGVSQNPRHKITKRGQNVTFRCDPISEHNRLYWYRQTLGQGPEFLTYFQNEAQLEKSRLLSDRFSAERPKGSFSTLEIQRTEQGDSAMYLCASSWTGGTEKLFFGSGTQLSVL.